The source of this T cell receptor beta chain is a study of blood T cell repertoires in COVID-19. CDR3 length equals 13 residues. V lost 6 bases and J lost 4, with 11 bases in between. Per germline, CDR1 MNHEY and CDR2 SMNVEV (reference sequence). TCRdb's copy holds only in-frame clones and misses some; the assay was immunoSEQ multiplex PCR. The profile covers some 56,000 clones, with 82% appearing a single time and around 10% taken by the ten largest. The clonotype was recovered from a man older than 75 with COVID-19, enrolled during active disease. This chain joins TRBV27 and TRBJ2-3, with unresolved D. What was sequenced was peripheral blood. Here the CDR3 DNA reads TGTGCCAGCAGACTACCCAGCGCAGATACGCAGTATTTT. This encodes CASRLPSADTQYF.